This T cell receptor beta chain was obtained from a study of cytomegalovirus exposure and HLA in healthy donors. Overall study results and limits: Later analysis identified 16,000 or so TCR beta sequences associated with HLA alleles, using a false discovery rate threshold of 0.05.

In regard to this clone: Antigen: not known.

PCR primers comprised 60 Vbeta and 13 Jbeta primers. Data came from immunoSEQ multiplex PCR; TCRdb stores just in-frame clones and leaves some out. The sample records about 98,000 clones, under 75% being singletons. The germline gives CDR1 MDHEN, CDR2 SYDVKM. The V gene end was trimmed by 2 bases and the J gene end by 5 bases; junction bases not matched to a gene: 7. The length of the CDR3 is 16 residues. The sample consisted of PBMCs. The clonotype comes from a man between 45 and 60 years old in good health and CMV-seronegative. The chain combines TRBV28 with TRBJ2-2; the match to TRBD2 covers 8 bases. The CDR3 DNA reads TGTGCCAGCAGTTTAGCAAGCGGGGGACGAACCGGGGAGCTGTTTTTT. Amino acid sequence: CASSLASGGRTGELFF.